The 21 T cell receptor beta chains listed next were all sequenced from one sample in a study of blood T cell repertoires in COVID-19. Repertoires were generated with immunoSEQ multiplex PCR, while TCRdb's copy carries only in-frame clones and drops some. In the table there are roughly 410,000 clones, around 87% of which are singletons. Sequencing was performed on peripheral blood. The receptors come from a woman aged 60-75 years with COVID-19, enrolled during active disease.

This chain links TRBV10-1 with TRBJ2-3; TRBD2 matches at 8 bases. After removal of 6 bases from V and 4 bases from J, the junction contained 12 bases not matched to a gene. The CDR3 is 16 residues long. CDR1 and CDR2 from the germline V gene are WNHNN and SYGVQD (reference sequence). CDR3 sequence (DNA): TGCGCCAGCAGCTCGGGTAGCGGGGTAGTAGCAGATACGCAGTATTTT. Protein sequence: CASSSGSGVVADTQYF.

The V gene is TRBV5-4, the J gene TRBJ1-6; unclear D gene. CDR3 length: 15 residues. Germline V lookup: CDR1 SGHNT, CDR2 YYREEE (reference sequence). The V end lost 4 bases, the J end lost 4 bases, and 12 bases lay between the germline ends. CDR3 sequence (DNA): TGTGCCAGCAGCCCAAACACTATATATAATTCACCCCTCCACTTT. This codes for CASSPNTIYNSPLHF.

V is TRBV18 and J is TRBJ1-6, with 10 bases that match TRBD1. The V gene end was trimmed by 6 bases and the J gene end by 9 bases; junction bases not matched to a gene: 8. The CDR3 sequence is 15 residues long. Per the germline V gene, CDR1 is KGHSH and CDR2 is LQKENI. The CDR3 loop is CASSAGTGVISPLHF. The CDR3 nucleotides are TGTGCCAGCTCTGCCGGGACAGGGGTTATTTCACCCCTCCACTTT.

The gene calls are TRBV27 and TRBJ2-7, with 10 nucleotides matching TRBD2. This CDR3 spans 15 amino acids. J gave up 3 bases and V 8 bases, and 10 bases lay outside the gene matches. Germline V gene data show CDR1 as MNHEY and CDR2 as SMNVEV (reference sequence). The CDR3 DNA follows: TGTGCCAGCTCCCCTCAGCGGGGGGGGATCTACGAGCAGTACTTC. Protein product: CASSPQRGGIYEQYF.

The chain employs TRBV9 and TRBJ1-2, with TRBD1 as a possible D gene (5 bases). This CDR3 region has 15 residues. V was clipped by 0 bases and J by 0 bases, with 9 bases between them. Germline assignment: CDR1 SGDLS and CDR2 YYNGEE. The CDR3, as DNA: TGTGCCAGCAGCGTAGTAGGGGCCGCTAACTATGGCTACACCTTC. It encodes CASSVVGAANYGYTF.

This clone was seen ten or more times. This chain connects TRBV19 to TRBJ2-5, with D possibly being TRBD1 (6 bases). Germline V lookup: CDR1 LNHDA, CDR2 SQIVND (reference sequence). V was trimmed by 6 bases and J by 0 bases, leaving 11 bases between them. The CDR3 sequence is 14 residues long. The CDR3 loop reads CASRAGAYQETQYF. DNA for the CDR3: TGTGCCAGTAGAGCAGGGGCCTACCAAGAGACCCAGTACTTC.

The chain employs TRBV6-5 and TRBJ2-6; D gene unclear. Germline CDR1 reads MNHEY; CDR2 reads SVGAGI. The V gene lost 0 bases and the J gene lost 2 bases, with 8 bases spanning the gap. CDR3 length: 16 residues. CDR3 region: CASSYSIAAGANVLTF. The CDR3 nucleotides are TGTGCCAGCAGTTACTCGATCGCGGCTGGGGCCAACGTCCTGACTTTC.

V and J are TRBV10-3 and TRBJ1-6; 7 bases agree with TRBD1. The CDR3 has 15 residues. The germline gives CDR1 ENHRY, CDR2 SYGVKD. With V trimmed by 3 bases and J by 2 bases, 1 base remained unmatched. CDR3 amino acids: CAISDGQAYNSPLHF. DNA for the CDR3: TGTGCCATCAGTGACGGACAGGCCTATAATTCACCCCTCCACTTT.

The chain carries TRBV2 and TRBJ2-3; D is possibly TRBD1 (6 bases). Trimming stripped 6 bases from V and 0 bases from J, with 13 bases between. This CDR3 spans 15 amino acids. CDR1 SNHLY and CDR2 FYNNEI come from the germline V gene. CDR3 amino acids: CASSGTPSSTDTQYF. The CDR3 coding sequence is TGTGCCAGCAGCGGGACACCGTCTAGCACAGATACGCAGTATTTT. The full variable domain, completed using reference TRBV2 and TRBJ2-3, is EPEVTQTPSHQVTQMGQEVILRCVPISNHLYFYWYRQILGQKVEFLVSFYNNEISEKSEIFDDQFSVERPDGSNFTLKIRSTKLEDSAMYFCASSGTPSSTDTQYFGPGTRLTVL.

The chain couples TRBV2 to TRBJ1-2; unclear D gene. Trimming shortened V by 7 bases and J by 8 bases, and 14 bases separated the two germline ends. The germline CDR1 and CDR2 sequences are SNHLY and FYNNEI. The CDR3 consists of 12 residues. The CDR3 protein is CASTFDRRGYTF. The CDR3, as DNA: TGTGCCAGCACGTTTGACCGGAGAGGCTACACCTTC. Full variable domain (remainder filled in from reference TRBV2 and TRBJ1-2): EPEVTQTPSHQVTQMGQEVILRCVPISNHLYFYWYRQILGQKVEFLVSFYNNEISEKSEIFDDQFSVERPDGSNFTLKIRSTKLEDSAMYFCASTFDRRGYTFGSGTRLTVV.

The chain joins TRBV7-3 to TRBJ2-5; D is perhaps TRBD2 (6 bases). Per germline, CDR1 SGHTA and CDR2 FQGTGA. This CDR3 is 14 amino acids long. Trimming removed 0 bases from V and 3 bases from J, with 8 bases in between. The CDR3 region is CASSLTSGEETQYF. Here the CDR3 DNA reads TGTGCCAGCAGCTTAACTAGCGGTGAAGAGACCCAGTACTTC.

This chain joins TRBV9 and TRBJ1-1, with TRBD1 matching 7 bases. The V gene end was trimmed by 0 bases and the J gene end by 7 bases; junction bases not matched to a gene: 6. The CDR3 totals 14 residues. Germline V CDR1 and CDR2: SGDLS, YYNGEE. The CDR3 is CASSVGAGGVEAFF. The CDR3 DNA is TGTGCCAGCAGCGTAGGTGCAGGGGGTGTTGAAGCTTTCTTT.

The chain recombines TRBV28 with TRBJ2-2; 9 nucleotides line up with TRBD2. This CDR3 comprises 14 residues. After removal of 3 bases from V and 5 bases from J, the junction contained 1 base not matched to a gene. Per the germline V gene, CDR1 is MDHEN and CDR2 is SYDVKM. The DNA of the CDR3 is TGTGCCAGCAGTTTTGGACTAGCGACCGGGGAGCTGTTTTTT. Translation: CASSFGLATGELFF.

This clone was seen many times. The gene calls are TRBV11-2 and TRBJ1-1; 9 nucleotides line up with TRBD1. Germline-derived CDR1 and CDR2 are SGHAT and FQNNGV. V lost 4 bases, J lost 5 bases, and 8 bases stayed unmatched. The CDR3 is 15 amino acids. CDR3 sequence reads: CASSSLTGGRTEAFF. DNA of the CDR3: TGTGCCAGCAGCTCATTGACAGGGGGAAGAACTGAAGCTTTCTTT.

For this clone: This CDR3 is also generated by other DNA sequences in the sample. The chain carries TRBV28 and TRBJ1-5; D remains unclear. Between the trimmed V and J ends, which lost 5 bases and 0 bases, there was a span of 5 bases. CDR1 is MDHEN, CDR2 SYDVKM, per germline. The CDR3 has 13 amino acids. The CDR3 is CASSRDSNQPQHF. Written as DNA, the CDR3 is TGTGCCAGCAGTCGGGATAGCAATCAGCCCCAGCATTTT.

The chain carries TRBV3-1 (or the pseudogene TRBV3-2) and TRBJ1-2, with D perhaps TRBD1 (6 bases). CDR3 length: 15 amino acids. Germline CDR1 and CDR2: LGHDT and YNNKEL (reference sequence). The V end was cut by 0 bases, the J end by 6 bases, with 14 bases between. The CDR3 protein is CASSQEFDRSNGYTF. The CDR3 coding sequence is TGTGCCAGCAGCCAAGAATTCGACAGGTCGAATGGCTACACCTTC.

The chain employs TRBV5-1 and TRBJ2-6; no clear D gene. Germline loops: CDR1 SGHRS, CDR2 YFSETQ. V was cut by 3 bases and J by 0 bases, with 10 bases left in between. CDR3 length: 16 residues. CDR3 nucleotide sequence: TGCGCCAGCAGCTCCGCACTTAACTCTGGGGCCAACGTCCTGACTTTC. Translation gives CASSSALNSGANVLTF.

This clone was seen just once. J is TRBJ1-2 and V is TRBV5-1, with D possibly TRBD1 on 5 matching bases. Trimming cost V 0 bases and J 11 bases, with 11 bases left between them. The CDR3 has 12 amino acids. Germline CDR1 reads SGHRS; CDR2 reads YFSETQ. The CDR3 DNA reads TGCGCCAGCAGCTTGGACAGGTTGTCTTACACCTTC. Protein product: CASSLDRLSYTF.

Note on this clone: Different DNA sequences within this sample yield the same CDR3. The J gene is TRBJ2-7, the V gene TRBV3-1 (or the pseudogene TRBV3-2); the D is unclear. The V end lost 5 bases, the J end lost 6 bases, and 8 bases lay between the germline ends. The germline V gene encodes CDR1 LGHDT and CDR2 YNNKEL (reference sequence). The CDR3 sequence is 11 residues long. As DNA, the CDR3 is TGTGCCAGCAGCGCCCTAGGCGAGCAGTACTTC. Protein: CASSALGEQYF.

The chain carries TRBV5-1 and TRBJ1-2; 7 bases line up with TRBD1. The CDR3 covers 16 residues. The J segment lost 3 bases and the V segment lost 5 bases, leaving 13 bases of the junction unmatched. Looked up from germline, CDR1 is SGHRS and CDR2 is YFSETQ. The chain's CDR3 is CASRPASTGSDYGYTF. Here the CDR3 DNA reads TGCGCCAGCAGACCAGCCTCGACAGGGTCAGACTATGGCTACACCTTC.

The chain employs TRBV19 and TRBJ1-3, with TRBD1 as a possible D gene (6 bases). This CDR3 region has 15 residues. The V and J ends lost 6 bases and 0 bases respectively, with 12 bases between them. Germline loops: CDR1 LNHDA, CDR2 SQIVND (reference sequence). This CDR3 reads CASSSTGPSGNTIYF. The DNA of the CDR3 is TGTGCCAGTAGCTCGACAGGTCCCTCTGGAAACACCATATATTTT. Full variable domain (remainder filled in from reference TRBV19 and TRBJ1-3): DGGITQSPKYLFRKEGQNVTLSCEQNLNHDAMYWYRQDPGQGLRLIYYSQIVNDFQKGDIAEGYSVSREKKESFPLTVTSAQKNPTAFYLCASSSTGPSGNTIYFGEGSWLTVV.